The rows below give T cell receptor beta chains drawn from one sample of a study of blood T cell repertoires in COVID-19. Produced via immunoSEQ multiplex PCR; TCRdb's table is partial and in-frame only. Here the sample spans about 98,000 clones, around 72% being singletons. The sequenced material came from peripheral blood. These receptors originate from a man between 65 and 79 years old with acute or convalescent COVID-19. Both conserved end residues are trimmed from each CDR3. Clone size, where shown, is once, few, many, or a class for clones that have expanded.

>-|TRBV4-1|TRBJ2-1
ASGINEQF
>-|TRBV28|TRBJ2-1
ASKWSGVLRTNNEQF
>-|TRBV30|TRBJ1-6
AWSGLSNNSPLH
>-|TRBV5-4|TRBJ2-7
ASSSGGNSYEQY
>-|TRBV4-1|TRBJ2-7
ASSQDGGGSYEQY
>-|TRBV7-9|TRBJ2-3
ASNPKPPGD
>few|TRBV19|TRBJ2-4
ASRPQGRKNIQY
>few|TRBV2|TRBJ1-2
ANGGASKENYGYT
>few|TRBV3-1/TRBV3-2|TRBJ1-6
ASSQLQGASSPLH
>-|TRBV7-3|TRBJ2-1
ASSPQGTGGSEQF
>-|TRBV7-2|TRBJ2-7
ASSSAGSIPLEQY
>-|TRBV5-4|TRBJ2-3
ASSSGSTNPSTDTQY
>few|TRBV7-2|TRBJ2-7
ASRPSSSYEQY
>-|TRBV3-1/TRBV3-2|TRBJ2-3
ASSQEGRTDTQY
>few|TRBV4-1|TRBJ1-1
ASSQVFAVTRIGEAF
>-|TRBV30|TRBJ2-3
AWRQGASTDTQY
>-|TRBV5-8|TRBJ2-2
ASGTGRRTGELF
>-|TRBV2|TRBJ2-7
ASRLRGVGSYEQY
>-|TRBV25-1|TRBJ2-4
ASSELGSKAKNIQY
>-|TRBV5-4|TRBJ2-4
ASSPGQTRNIQY
>once|TRBV12-3/TRBV12-4|TRBJ1-1
ASSLYMNTEAF
>-|TRBV13|TRBJ1-6
ASSLANNSPLH
>-|TRBV28|TRBJ1-4
ASSPWTGDEKLF
>-|TRBV11-2|TRBJ2-5
ASSPGGHFQETQY
>-|TRBV5-4|TRBJ2-1
ASRTDSHNEQF
>-|TRBV7-2|TRBJ2-7
ASSSRDSGPSYEQY
>-|TRBV9|TRBJ2-5
ASSSTRLAGAETQY
>-|TRBV25-1|TRBJ2-5
ASSDGIRDYQETQY
>once|TRBV5-1|TRBJ1-6
ASSSQGADNSPLH
>few|TRBV15|TRBJ1-5
ATSPEGQTYQPQH
>-|TRBV7-2|TRBJ2-1
ASGLPGRSSSYNEQF
>-|TRBV6-2/TRBV6-3|TRBJ1-5
ASSLLTDANQPQH
>few|TRBV27|TRBJ1-2
ASSSRDRGPYGYT
>-|TRBV29-1|TRBJ1-1
SVAEGTNTEAF
>-|TRBV27|TRBJ1-1
ASSSRQGGDTEAF
>once|TRBV6-5|TRBJ2-1
ASSWRTSSNEQF
>few|TRBV18|TRBJ1-6
ASSPTAGLDSPLH
>-|TRBV28|TRBJ1-3
ASSSTGTGNTIY
>-|TRBV7-9|TRBJ2-7
ASSPRTGHYEQY
>few|TRBV2|TRBJ2-1
ASSLAGGSYNEQF
>-|TRBV5-1|TRBJ2-3
ASGLQADTQY
>-|TRBV15|TRBJ1-3
ATSNGRGGNTIY
>few|TRBV19|TRBJ1-1
ASSASGKNTEAF
>-|TRBV28|TRBJ1-2
ASSSFYGYT
>few|TRBV28|TRBJ1-2
ASKTSGGGYGYT
>few|TRBV7-9|TRBJ1-6
ASSSTGGSPLH
>-|TRBV24-1|TRBJ2-5
AVGLAGRETQY
>-|TRBV7-8|TRBJ1-2
ASSLSQGPQGYT
>few|TRBV7-3|TRBJ2-3
ASSSGGGITSTDTQY
>-|TRBV9|TRBJ1-6
ASTKGDSPLH